This T cell receptor (beta chain) was retrieved from a study of blood T cells in healthy people across ages. The CDR3 sequence is 14 residues long. V lost 6 bases, J lost 6 bases, and 16 bases lay in between. Germline assignment: CDR1 SGDLS and CDR2 YYNGEE. Peripheral blood was drawn, about 10 milliliters per donor. The table lists this clonotype with a count of one. A sample-barcoded 5' primer and a J-beta primer mix were used in a second PCR of about 7 to 12 cycles. TCRdb used MiXCR to reprocess the 5' RACE reads, holding one entry per CDR3 protein. The table has some 1.4 million distinct CDR3 sequences, approximately 40% seen once; the top ten hold approximately 7.9%.

Source material: blood. The clonotype originates from a young woman in good health. V gene TRBV9 combines with J gene TRBJ1-5; TRBD1 might be the D (5 bases). The CDR3 loop reads CASNQGFGSQPQHF. The DNA for the CDR3 is TGTGCCAGCAACCAGGGTTTTGGCAGTCAGCCCCAGCATTTT.